This TCR beta chain originates from a study of T-cell reconstitution after alpha-beta-depleted transplantation in children (TCRdb year 2016). A note on the overall study: Using TCR repertoire profiling, the study quantitatively followed how T-cell immune reconstitution unfolded in children after TCRalphabeta/CD19-depleted allogeneic hematopoietic cell transplantation. General study outcomes and caveats: In some patients, the high TCRbeta diversity seen at day 60 was put down to recipient T cells and intrathymic progenitors that had survived conditioning. About two months after transplant, the apparently early recovery of alphabetaT-cell counts reportedly depended on just several hundred clones that had expanded rapidly and came from non-depleted graft cells. The frequencies of hyperexpanded clones fell over the following months, and after one year, T-cell counts and TCRbeta diversity were mostly attributed to newly produced T cells.

Libraries were prepared through PCR. Sequencing was carried out with an Illumina HiSeq 2500. To normalize quantification of the TCRbeta repertoire, the TCR libraries were built with molecular barcoding that relied on unique molecular identifiers. Through fastp at Q25 and MiXCR, TCRdb rebuilt clones from the public reads, retaining in-frame beta chains. Identical CDR3 proteins give one entry, which carries the most common genes and DNA. Within this sample are about 580,000 distinct CDR3 sequences, with more than 20% of them counted one time only. Roughly 14% of the sample is held by the ten biggest clonotypes. What this sample's treatment or condition label stands for: allogeneic hematopoietic cell transplantation with graft depleted of TCRalphabeta T cells and CD19 B cells. TCRalphabeta/CD19-depleted allogeneic hematopoietic cell grafts were given to the transplant recipients, all of whom were children.

According to the germline V gene, CDR1 reads SNHLY and CDR2 reads FYNNEI. The CDR3, cysteine through phenylalanine, is 14 amino acids long. The DNA shown is the 42-base CDR3, in frame from base 1. Remarks on this clonotype: Its antigen is not yet known. A junction end diverges from the germline sequence, so it may reflect a read error.

The sample here was PBMCs, mostly from graft donor cells, taken 360 days after TCRalphabeta/CD19-depleted stem cell transplant. The receptor chain draws on TRBV2 and TRBJ1-4, with TRBD1 as a weak D call on 5 bases. The receptor was isolated from a boy under two years old who had a stem cell transplant for acute myeloid leukemia, so the T cells may come from the graft donor. The CDR3 is CSSSVGGGDEKLFF. The nucleotide sequence reads TGTTCCAGCAGTGTGGGGGGAGGCGATGAAAAACTGTTTTTT.